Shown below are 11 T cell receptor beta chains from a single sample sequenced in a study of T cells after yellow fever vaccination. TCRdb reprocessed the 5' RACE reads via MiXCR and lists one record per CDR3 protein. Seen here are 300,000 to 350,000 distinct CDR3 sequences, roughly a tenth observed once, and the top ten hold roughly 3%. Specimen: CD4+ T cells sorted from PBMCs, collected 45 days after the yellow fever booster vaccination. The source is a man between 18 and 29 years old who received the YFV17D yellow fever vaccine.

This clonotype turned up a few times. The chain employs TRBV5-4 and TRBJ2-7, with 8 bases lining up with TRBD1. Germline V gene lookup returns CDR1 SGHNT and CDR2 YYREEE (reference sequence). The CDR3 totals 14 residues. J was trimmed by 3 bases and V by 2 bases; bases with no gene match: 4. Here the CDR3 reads CASSFQGARYEQYV. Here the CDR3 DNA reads TGTGCCAGCAGCTTTCAGGGGGCGCGCTACGAGCAGTACGTC.

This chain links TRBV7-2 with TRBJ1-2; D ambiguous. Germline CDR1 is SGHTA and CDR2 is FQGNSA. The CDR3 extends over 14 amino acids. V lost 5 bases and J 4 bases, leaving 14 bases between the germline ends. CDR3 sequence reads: CASSPNFGVYGYTF. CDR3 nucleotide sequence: TGTGCCAGCAGCCCCAATTTCGGGGTCTATGGCTACACCTTC.

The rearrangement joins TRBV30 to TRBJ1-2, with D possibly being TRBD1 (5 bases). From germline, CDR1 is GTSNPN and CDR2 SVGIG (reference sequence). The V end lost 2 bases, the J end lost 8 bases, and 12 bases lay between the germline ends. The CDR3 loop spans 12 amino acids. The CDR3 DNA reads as TGTGCCTGGAGTATTGGGGGGACGGGCTACACCTTC. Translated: CAWSIGGTGYTF.

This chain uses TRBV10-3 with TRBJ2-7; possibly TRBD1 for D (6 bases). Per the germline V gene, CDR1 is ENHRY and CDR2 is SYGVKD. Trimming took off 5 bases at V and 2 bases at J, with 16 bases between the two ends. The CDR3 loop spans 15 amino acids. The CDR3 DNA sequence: TGTGCCATCAGTACAGTGGGGGCTCTTCCCTACGAGCAGTACTTC. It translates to CAISTVGALPYEQYF.

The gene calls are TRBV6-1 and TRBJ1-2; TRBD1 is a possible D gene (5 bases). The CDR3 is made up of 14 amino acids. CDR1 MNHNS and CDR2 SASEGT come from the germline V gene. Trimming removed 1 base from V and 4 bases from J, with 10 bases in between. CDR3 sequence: CASSEGGLIYGYTF. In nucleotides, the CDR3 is TGTGCCAGCAGTGAAGGGGGGTTAATCTATGGCTACACCTTC.

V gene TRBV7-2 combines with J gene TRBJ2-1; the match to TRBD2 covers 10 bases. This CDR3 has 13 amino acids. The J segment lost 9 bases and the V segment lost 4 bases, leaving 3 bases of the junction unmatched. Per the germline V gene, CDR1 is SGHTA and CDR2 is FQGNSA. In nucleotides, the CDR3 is TGTGCCAGCAGCTCCCTAGCGGGGGTTGAGCAGTTCTTC. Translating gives CASSSLAGVEQFF.

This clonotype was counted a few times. The CDR3 region has the DNA TGTGCCAGCAGCTTATCGCCAACGATGAACACTGAAGCTTTCTTT. This sequence encodes CASSLSPTMNTEAFF. The chain couples TRBV7-3 to TRBJ1-1; the D is unclear. The germline V gene has CDR1 SGHTA and CDR2 FQGTGA. The ends were cut back, 2 bases at V and 0 bases at J, with 10 bases in the middle. The CDR3 spans 15 residues.

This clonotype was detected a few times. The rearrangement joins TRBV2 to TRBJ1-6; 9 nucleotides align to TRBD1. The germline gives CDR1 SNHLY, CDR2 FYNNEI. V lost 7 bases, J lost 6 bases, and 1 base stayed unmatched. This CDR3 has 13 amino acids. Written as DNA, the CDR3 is TGTGCCAGCAAGGGACAGGGTAATTCACCCCTCCACTTT. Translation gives CASKGQGNSPLHF.

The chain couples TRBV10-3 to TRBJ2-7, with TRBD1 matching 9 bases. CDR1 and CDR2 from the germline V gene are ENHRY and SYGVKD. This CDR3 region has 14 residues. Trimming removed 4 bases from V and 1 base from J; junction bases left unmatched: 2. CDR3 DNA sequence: TGTGCCATCAGTGCGACAGGGGGTTCCTACGAGCAGTACGTC. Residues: CAISATGGSYEQYV.

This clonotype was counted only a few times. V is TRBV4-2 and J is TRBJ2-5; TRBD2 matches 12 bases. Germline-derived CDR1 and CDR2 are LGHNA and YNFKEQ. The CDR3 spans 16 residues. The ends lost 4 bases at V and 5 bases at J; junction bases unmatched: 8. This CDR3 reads CASSPLTSGGGETQYF. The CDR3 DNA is TGTGCCAGCAGCCCCCTGACTAGCGGGGGCGGGGAGACCCAGTACTTC.

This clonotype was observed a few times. CDR3 coding DNA: TGCGCCAGCAGCTTGTTTCGCGACAGCCAAAACCAAGAGACCCAGTACTTC. Its translation: CASSLFRDSQNQETQYF. V gene TRBV5-1 combines with J gene TRBJ2-5; D perhaps matches TRBD1 (5 bases). V dropped 1 base and J dropped 0 bases, with 16 bases sitting between them. This CDR3 has 17 residues. CDR1 is SGHRS, CDR2 YFSETQ, per germline.